This T cell receptor (beta chain) was identified during a study of CD8 T cells in Susac syndrome. About the study: Patients with Susac syndrome, at blood draw, were therapy-naive, on corticosteroids, or on intravenous immunoglobulin alone.

Findings and caveats of the study: That the number of individuals in its TCR sequencing and HLA analysis was relatively small was acknowledged by the study.

Reverse transcription used about 0.45 to 1 ug RNA and random hexamers. Amplification of TCR beta CDR3 across 54 Vbeta and 13 Jbeta was performed with immunoSEQ multiplex PCR. Each CDR3 protein gets one entry after TCRdb re-called the immunoSEQ multiplex PCR reads with MiXCR. The sample records 150,000 or so distinct CDR3 sequences, 85% to 95% being singletons. Details on this clonotype: Antigen unknown.

Looked up from germline, CDR1 is DFQATT and CDR2 is SNEGSKA (reference sequence). The V gene lost 0 bases and the J gene lost 1 base, with 10 bases spanning the gap. The CDR3 has 15 amino acids. The sample was CD4+ T cells from PBMCs. The sequence was obtained from a human donor with Susac syndrome. The chain uses TRBV20-1 and TRBJ1-3; D unclear. As DNA, the CDR3 is TGCAGTGCTAGAGATTCCCAGAATTCTGGAAACACCATATATTTT. This translates into CSARDSQNSGNTIYF.